This T cell receptor (beta chain) comes out of a study of Ad26.COV2.S vaccination and SARS-CoV-2 variants. Study as a whole: Ad26.COV2.S was injected intramuscularly once or twice, 56 days apart.

TCRdb's table, derived via immunoSEQ multiplex PCR, lists solely in-frame clones and lacks some. The sample has roughly 700,000 clones, more than 80% seen once; the top ten hold about 1.5%. As to this clone: The antigen remains undetermined.

Findings of the study overall: Greater spike-specific TCR breadth was seen in vaccine recipients than in placebo recipients. There was reportedly substantial breadth in spike-specific CD8+ and CD4+ T cell responses after vaccination.

Described treatment: 19 received Ad26.COV2.S at low or high dose, single or two shots; roughly 5 received placebo; per-sample allocation not given. Sampling happened 63 days after the first vaccine or placebo injection. Built on an Ad26 vector, the vaccine expressed Wuhan-strain SARS-CoV-2 spike. This CDR3 spans 16 amino acids. V lost 4 bases, J lost 8 bases, and 18 bases lay in between. The V gene's germline CDR1 is SGHAT and CDR2 FQNNGV. The input for sequencing was peripheral blood, taken in a trial of Ad26.COV2.S vaccine versus placebo. The chain couples TRBV11-2 to TRBJ1-6; tentatively, D is TRBD1 (5 bases). The receptor was derived from a person aged 18-60 years who received the Ad26.COV2.S COVID-19 vaccine or a placebo. CDR3 in DNA: TGTGCCAGCAGCTCAATATCGGGACGGTGGGATTCACCCCTCCACTTT. As protein: CASSSISGRWDSPLHF.